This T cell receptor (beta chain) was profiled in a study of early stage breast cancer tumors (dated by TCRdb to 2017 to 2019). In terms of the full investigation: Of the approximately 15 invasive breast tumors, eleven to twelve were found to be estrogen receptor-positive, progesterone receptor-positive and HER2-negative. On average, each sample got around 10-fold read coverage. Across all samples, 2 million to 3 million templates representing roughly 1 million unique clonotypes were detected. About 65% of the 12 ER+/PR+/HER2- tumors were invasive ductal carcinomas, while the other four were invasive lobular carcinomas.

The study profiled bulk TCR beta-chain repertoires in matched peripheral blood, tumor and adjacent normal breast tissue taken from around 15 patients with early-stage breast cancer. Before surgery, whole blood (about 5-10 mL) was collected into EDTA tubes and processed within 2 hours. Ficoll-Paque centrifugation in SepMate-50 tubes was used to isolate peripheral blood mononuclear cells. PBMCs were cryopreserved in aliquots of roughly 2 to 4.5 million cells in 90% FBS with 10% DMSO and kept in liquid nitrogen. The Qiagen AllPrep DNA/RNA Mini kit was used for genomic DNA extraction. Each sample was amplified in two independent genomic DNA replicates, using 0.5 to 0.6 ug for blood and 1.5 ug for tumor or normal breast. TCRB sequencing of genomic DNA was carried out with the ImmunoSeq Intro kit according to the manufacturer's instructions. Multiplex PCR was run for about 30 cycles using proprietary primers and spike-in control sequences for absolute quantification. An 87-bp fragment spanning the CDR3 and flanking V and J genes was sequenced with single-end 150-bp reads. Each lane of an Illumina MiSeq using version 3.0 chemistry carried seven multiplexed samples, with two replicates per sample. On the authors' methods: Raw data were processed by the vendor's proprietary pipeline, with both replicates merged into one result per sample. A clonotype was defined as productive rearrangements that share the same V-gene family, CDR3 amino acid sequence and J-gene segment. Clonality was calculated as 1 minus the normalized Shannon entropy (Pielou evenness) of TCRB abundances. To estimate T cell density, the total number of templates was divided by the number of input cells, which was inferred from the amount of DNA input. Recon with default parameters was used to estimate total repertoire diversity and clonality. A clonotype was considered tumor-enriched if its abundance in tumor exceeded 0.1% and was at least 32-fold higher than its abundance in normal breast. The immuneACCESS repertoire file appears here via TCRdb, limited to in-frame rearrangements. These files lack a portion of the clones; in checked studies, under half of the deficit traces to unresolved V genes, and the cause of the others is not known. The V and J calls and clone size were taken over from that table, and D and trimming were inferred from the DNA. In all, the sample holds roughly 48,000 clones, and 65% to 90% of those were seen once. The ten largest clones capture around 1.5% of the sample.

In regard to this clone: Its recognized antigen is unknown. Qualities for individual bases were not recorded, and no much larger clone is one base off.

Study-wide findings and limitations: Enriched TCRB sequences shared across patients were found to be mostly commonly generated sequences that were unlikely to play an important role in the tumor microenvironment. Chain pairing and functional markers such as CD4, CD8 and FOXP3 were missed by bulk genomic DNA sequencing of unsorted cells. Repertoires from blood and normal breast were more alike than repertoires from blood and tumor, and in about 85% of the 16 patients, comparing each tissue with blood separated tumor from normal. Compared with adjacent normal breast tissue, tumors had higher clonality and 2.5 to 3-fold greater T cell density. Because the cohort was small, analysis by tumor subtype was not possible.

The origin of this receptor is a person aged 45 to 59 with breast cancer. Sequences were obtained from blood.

The nucleotide sequence is given as TGTGCCAGCAGCTTGCAACCCTCCTACGAGCAGTACTTC. Translated, it reads CASSLQPSYEQYF. Recombination joined TRBV5-4 with TRBJ2-7; no D gene call is confident. The CDR3, cysteine through phenylalanine, is 13 amino acids long. The DNA shown is the 39-base CDR3, in frame from base 1. CDR1 and CDR2 (SGHNT, YYREEE) derive from the germline V gene (reference sequence). V is reduced by 1 base and J by 0 bases, leaving a spacing of 5 bases between them.